These 23 T cell receptor beta chains share one sample of origin, sequenced in a study of human T cells and chemical hapten exposure. One entry per CDR3 protein, called by TCRdb with MiXCR from the RACE reads. The table shows 85,000 to 90,000 distinct CDR3 sequences, with 9.6% occurring only once. Time point: pre-sensitization, week 0. Noted treatment: therapeutic diphenylcyclopropenone sensitization with weekly scalp DPC. The sample in question was whole blood, obtained in connection with sensitization to the hapten diphenylcyclopropenone (DPC). The receptors were gathered from a woman aged 40-49 years with alopecia areata. Some clones in this sample may be carry-over from other donors' samples.

This clonotype was counted at least ten times. The chain is built from TRBV27 and TRBJ1-6; possibly TRBD1 for D (5 bases). The CDR3 is made up of 14 amino acids. Germline lookup yields CDR1 MNHEY and CDR2 SMNVEV (reference sequence). The V and J ends lost 4 bases and 6 bases respectively, with 10 bases between them. This chain's CDR3 is CASSYGTANSPLHF. CDR3 nucleotides: TGTGCCAGCAGTTACGGGACCGCTAATTCACCCCTCCACTTT.

The rearrangement links TRBV11-2 to TRBJ2-2, with 9 bases aligning to TRBD1. Germline V lookup: CDR1 SGHAT, CDR2 FQNNGV. Losses at the gene ends were 3 bases for V and 7 bases for J; bases not matched to a gene: 3. The length of the CDR3 is 14 residues. In nucleotides, the CDR3 is TGTGCCAGCAGCTTGAACAGGGGGCGCGGGGAGCTGTTTTTT. Its protein is CASSLNRGRGELFF.

In this sample, this clonotype turned up a few times. Mismatch with germline at one junction end may stem from a read error. The rearrangement joins TRBV7-9 to TRBJ1-3; D is ambiguous. Germline V CDR1 and CDR2: SEHNR, FQNEAQ (reference sequence). The CDR3 totals 16 residues. This chain's CDR3 is CASSAPAGLFGDTIYF. In DNA, the CDR3 is TGTGCCAGCAGCGCTCCGGCAGGCCTATTTGGAGACACCATATATTTT.

This sequence joins TRBV5-1 and TRBJ2-7, with D perhaps matching TRBD1 (5 bases). Germline CDR1 is SGHRS and CDR2 is YFSETQ. Deletions cut 0 bases from V and 2 bases from J, with 9 bases between. CDR3 length: 14 amino acids. The DNA of the CDR3 is TGCGCCAGCAGCTTGGATGACAGCCCCTACGAGCAGTACTTC. Residues: CASSLDDSPYEQYF. Full variable domain (missing parts from reference TRBV5-1 and TRBJ2-7): KAGVTQTPRYLIKTRGQQVTLSCSPISGHRSVSWYQQTPGQGLQFLFEYFSETQRNKGNFPGRFSGRQFSNSRSEMNVSTLELGDSALYLCASSLDDSPYEQYFGPGTRLTVT.

This clonotype has ten or more counts. This sequence joins TRBV20-1 and TRBJ1-4; D is ambiguous. This CDR3 is built from 16 residues. Trimming stripped 3 bases from V and 7 bases from J, with 21 bases between. Germline CDR1 is DFQATT and CDR2 is SNEGSKA (reference sequence). CDR3 sequence (DNA): TGCAGTGCTAGCTTGGGGTCGGAATGGGGTAGTGAAAAACTGTTTTTT. Translated: CSASLGSEWGSEKLFF.

This sequence joins TRBV30 and TRBJ2-3; no definite D call. Trimming removed 3 bases from V and 6 bases from J, with 10 bases in between. This CDR3 has 12 residues. Germline assignment: CDR1 GTSNPN and CDR2 SVGIG (reference sequence). The CDR3 loop is CAWSETADTQYF. The CDR3 DNA sequence: TGTGCCTGGAGCGAAACTGCGGATACGCAGTATTTT.

The chain combines TRBV29-1 with TRBJ1-2; 8 bases align to TRBD1. Per germline, CDR1 SQVTM and CDR2 ANQGSEA. V was pared by 7 bases and J by 8 bases, with 6 bases of the junction left unmatched. CDR3 length: 11 residues. CDR3 DNA sequence: TGCAGCGGCTCGGACAGGGAAGGCTACACCTTC. It specifies CSGSDREGYTF.

The chain is built from TRBV7-2 and TRBJ2-3; D not certain. V gave up 5 bases and J gave up 4 bases, with 19 bases separating them. CDR3 length: 16 amino acids. Germline values: CDR1 SGHTA, CDR2 FQGNSA. Written as DNA, the CDR3 is TGTGCCAGCAGCCCCTACGGTTTTGGCAAAGCAGATACGCAGTATTTT. Translated, it gives CASSPYGFGKADTQYF.

This clonotype has a count of ten or more. The chain carries TRBV6-2 or TRBV6-3 and TRBJ2-7, with unresolved D. Germline V CDR1 and CDR2: MNHEY, SVGEGT. The CDR3 is 11 amino acids. V was trimmed by 6 bases and J by 2 bases, leaving 5 bases between them. CDR3 protein: CASRRTYEQYF. For the CDR3, the DNA is TGTGCCAGCAGACGTACCTACGAGCAGTACTTC.

This clonotype was counted many times. The chain carries TRBV7-2 and TRBJ2-1; the match to TRBD2 covers 8 bases. The CDR3 spans 16 residues. V trimming: 5 bases; J trimming: 8 bases; junction bases outside the gene matches: 14. Germline lookup yields CDR1 SGHTA and CDR2 FQGNSA. CDR3 sequence reads: CASSKGARGGRDEQFF. In DNA form, the CDR3 reads TGTGCCAGCAGCAAAGGCGCCCGCGGGGGGAGGGATGAGCAGTTCTTC. The complete variable domain, with remaining parts taken from reference TRBV7-2 and TRBJ2-1, reads GAGVSQSPSNKVTEKGKDVELRCDPISGHTALYWYRQSLGQGLEFLIYFQGNSAPDKSGLPSDRFSAERTGGSVSTLTIQRTQQEDSAVYLCASSKGARGGRDEQFFGPGTRLTVL.

The V and J genes are TRBV12-3 or TRBV12-4 and TRBJ1-5; D not resolved. The CDR3 length is 12 residues. V was cut by 3 bases and J by 6 bases, with 6 bases left in between. The CDR3 region is CASSFGGQPQHF. The DNA for the CDR3 is TGTGCCAGCAGTTTCGGAGGTCAGCCCCAGCATTTT.

Many counts were recorded for this clonotype. The chain carries TRBV15 and TRBJ2-3, with D uncertain. Germline V CDR1 and CDR2: LNHNV, YYDKDF (reference sequence). Trimming took 3 bases from V and 1 from J, leaving 11 bases between them. The CDR3 loop spans 15 amino acids. Here the CDR3 reads CATSSGVSGTDTQYF. The CDR3 coding sequence is TGTGCCACCAGCAGTGGAGTTAGTGGCACAGATACGCAGTATTTT. The variable domain in full, with the rest retrieved from reference TRBV15 and TRBJ2-3, is DAMVIQNPRYQVTQFGKPVTLSCSQTLNHNVMYWYQQKSSQAPKLLFHYYDKDFNNEADTPDNFQSRRPNTSFCFLDIRSPGLGDTAMYLCATSSGVSGTDTQYFGPGTRLTVL.

This clonotype was counted at least ten times. The chain carries TRBV2 and TRBJ2-3; 8 positions agree with TRBD2. The length of the CDR3 is 15 residues. V dropped 6 bases and J dropped 4; count of bases not matched to a gene: 9. Germline V gene data show CDR1 as SNHLY and CDR2 as FYNNEI. In DNA, the CDR3 is TGTGCCAGCAGGGAAACTAGCGGAACAGCAGATACGCAGTATTTT. This translates into CASRETSGTADTQYF.

This sequence joins TRBV5-1 and TRBJ2-3, with 8 nucleotides matching TRBD2. V lost 2 bases to trimming and J lost 6 bases; unmatched junction nucleotides: 8. Looked up from germline, CDR1 is SGHRS and CDR2 is YFSETQ. This CDR3 contains 15 residues. The CDR3 region is CASSFGGGPRDTQYF. In nucleotides, the CDR3 is TGCGCCAGCAGCTTCGGCGGGGGGCCCCGGGATACGCAGTATTTT.

This clonotype showed up just a few times. This chain links TRBV29-1 with TRBJ2-3; D not resolved. The CDR3 totals 13 residues. Trimming left V 4 bases short and J 2 bases short, with 10 bases between. Germline CDR1 is SQVTM and CDR2 is ANQGSEA. The CDR3 here is CSVADGLTDTQYF. In DNA, the CDR3 is TGCAGCGTTGCAGACGGGCTCACAGATACGCAGTATTTT.

This clonotype was counted between two and nine times. An end of the junction differs from the germline gene, which may be a read error. This chain links TRBV6-5 with TRBJ2-6; D gene unclear. From germline, CDR1 is MNHEY and CDR2 SVGAGI. The CDR3 is 13 residues long. CDR3 DNA: TGTGCCAGCAGATACTCTGGGGCCAACGTCCTGACTTTC. This gives the protein CASRYSGANVLTF.

The rearrangement joins TRBV5-1 to TRBJ2-7; D is perhaps TRBD1 (6 bases). Trimming took 3 bases from V and 6 from J, leaving 16 bases between them. Germline values: CDR1 SGHRS, CDR2 YFSETQ. This CDR3 contains 14 residues. CDR3 region: CASSYQQGSGEQYF. CDR3 bases: TGCGCCAGCAGCTACCAACAGGGATCCGGCGAGCAGTACTTC.

The table lists this clonotype with a few counts. The rearrangement joins TRBV4-3 to TRBJ1-2; 9 bases map to TRBD1. The trim removed 3 bases at V and 4 bases at J, leaving 9 bases unmatched. Germline V gene lookup returns CDR1 LGHNA and CDR2 YSLEER. CDR3 length equals 16 residues. In DNA form, the CDR3 reads TGCGCCAGCAGCCAGGGAACAGGGGGCGCTTCCTATGGCTACACCTTC. This sequence encodes CASSQGTGGASYGYTF.

The chain links TRBV19 to TRBJ1-2, with 7 bases lining up with TRBD1. V trimming: 6 bases; J trimming: 5 bases; junction bases outside the gene matches: 6. This CDR3 has 13 amino acids. Germline V gene data show CDR1 as LNHDA and CDR2 as SQIVND (reference sequence). The CDR3 region is CASRGDSSYGYTF. CDR3 nucleotide sequence: TGTGCCAGTAGGGGGGACAGCTCTTATGGCTACACCTTC.

Details on this clonotype: This clone may be a read error of a much larger clone one base away. This rearrangement joins TRBV4-3 to TRBJ1-1, with D unresolved. Germline V gene data show CDR1 as LGHNA and CDR2 as YSLEER. The CDR3 extends over 17 amino acids. CDR3 in DNA: TGCGCCATCAGCCAAGGGTTCCAGTCGACGCAGAACACTGAAGCTTTCTTT. It yields the protein CAISQGFQSTQNTEAFF.

This clonotype was detected a few times. The chain carries TRBV27 and TRBJ1-5; 9 bases are shared with TRBD1. The V gene end was trimmed by 3 bases and the J gene end by 0 bases; junction bases not matched to a gene: 18. The CDR3 runs to 21 residues. CDR1 MNHEY and CDR2 SMNVEV come from the germline V gene (reference sequence). CDR3 residues: CASSFPDRGIFGLCSNQPQHF. The CDR3, as DNA: TGTGCCAGCAGTTTTCCGGACAGGGGCATATTTGGTCTGTGTAGCAATCAGCCCCAGCATTTT.

In its sample, this clonotype was seen many times. The chain carries TRBV7-9 and TRBJ2-7; 9 bases match TRBD1. The CDR3 extends over 14 amino acids. The ends lost 5 bases at V and 5 bases at J; junction bases unmatched: 7. CDR1 and CDR2 from the germline V gene are SEHNR and FQNEAQ (reference sequence). CDR3 nucleotides: TGTGCCAGCAGCCAAGGGACAGGGAGACACGAGCAGTACTTC. Translated, it gives CASSQGTGRHEQYF.

In this sample, this clonotype turned up a few times. The chain employs TRBV6-2 or TRBV6-3 and TRBJ1-1; 10 bases are shared with TRBD1. The germline gives CDR1 MNHEY, CDR2 SVGEGT. The junction had 7 bases not matched to a gene; V was cut back by 2 bases and J by 1 base. This CDR3 has 17 amino acids. The DNA of the CDR3 is TGTGCCAGCAGTTACCGGGGACAGGGGCAGGGGAACACTGAAGCTTTCTTT. It specifies CASSYRGQGQGNTEAFF.